The following is a TCR beta chain sequence with its context. Its specificity is not known. The CDR3 has 13 residues. Unmatched junction bases numbered 5, after V lost 6 bases and J lost 6 bases. Germline V lookup: CDR1 SQVTM, CDR2 ANQGSEA. This sample was taken from a study of PD-1 blockade in classical Hodgkin lymphoma. General study findings and limits: Complete responders entered with baseline diversity on par with newly diagnosed patients, the results showed. Diminished baseline TCR diversity has been reported in newly diagnosed patients relative to healthy donors. Compared with baseline, CD4+ but not CD8+ TCR diversity had risen significantly by C4D1.

Data came from immunoSEQ multiplex PCR; TCRdb stores just in-frame clones and leaves some out. The sample includes nearly 50,000 clones, under 80% of them seen just once. Time point described: cycle 4 day 1 (C4D1), after 6 weeks of nivolumab. All trial patients relapsed after autologous stem cell transplantation. Complete response, partial response or progressive disease constituted the best responses recorded. Here the sequenced sample was peripheral blood mononuclear cells (PBMCs), taken before the fourth cycle of nivolumab. The genes are TRBV29-1 and TRBJ1-5; TRBD1 aligns across 10 bases. The sequence came from a human donor with classical Hodgkin lymphoma. The CDR3 sequence: CSVGQGISQPQHF. The CDR3 DNA reads TGCAGCGTGGGACAGGGGATCAGTCAGCCCCAGCATTTT.